These 23 T cell receptor beta chains originate from one sample sequenced in a study of response to subunit inactivated influenza vaccine. From the RT-PCR reads, TCRdb called clonotypes with MiXCR, one entry per CDR3 protein. The sample has around 520,000 distinct CDR3 sequences, roughly 25% seen once; the top ten hold 1.5% to 2%. Sequencing used CD4+ T cells sorted from PBMCs, obtained more than 4 days after vaccination. The source is a man between 45 and 60 years old who received an inactivated influenza vaccine.

The rearrangement joins TRBV29-1 to TRBJ2-7; TRBD1 is a possible D gene (5 bases). CDR3 size: 13 residues. Per the germline V gene, CDR1 is SQVTM and CDR2 is ANQGSEA. Trimming pared 7 bases from V and 3 bases from J, leaving 16 bases between. CDR3 sequence: CSATEPQFYEQYF. The CDR3 DNA reads TGCAGCGCGACAGAACCCCAATTCTACGAGCAGTACTTC.

The CDR3 loop is CASGFAGSSGETQYF. The CDR3 coding sequence is TGTGCCAGCGGATTTGCGGGCTCGAGTGGAGAGACCCAGTACTTC. The J gene is TRBJ2-5, the V gene TRBV5-5; D is possibly TRBD2 (5 bases). V was pared by 7 bases and J by 4 bases, with 20 bases between. CDR1 is SGHKS, CDR2 YYEKEE, per germline (reference sequence). The CDR3 spans 15 residues.

The rearrangement joins TRBV4-2 to TRBJ2-7, with 8 positions matching TRBD2. The length of the CDR3 is 15 residues. V shed 0 bases, J shed 6 bases, and the junction held 7 bases outside the gene matches. The germline gives CDR1 LGHNA, CDR2 YNFKEQ. CDR3 sequence: CASSQDRLAGAEQYF. DNA of the CDR3: TGTGCCAGCAGCCAAGATCGTCTAGCGGGTGCCGAGCAGTACTTC.

The gene calls are TRBV29-1 and TRBJ2-7, with a possible D match to TRBD1 (6 bases). The CDR3 has 13 amino acids. V was trimmed by 7 bases and J by 7 bases, leaving 20 bases between them. Germline loops: CDR1 SQVTM, CDR2 ANQGSEA. The CDR3 nucleotides read TGCAGCGCCCAGGACAGATCCCCCGGGGAGCAGTACTTC. Translation: CSAQDRSPGEQYF.

The genes are TRBV12-3 or TRBV12-4 and TRBJ2-3; 7 bases align to TRBD1. V lost 5 bases, J lost 8 bases, and 4 bases stayed unmatched. This CDR3 has 12 residues. The CDR3 spells CASSQDRPTQYF. The CDR3 DNA is TGTGCCAGCAGTCAGGACAGGCCTACGCAGTATTTT.

The V gene is TRBV7-3, the J gene TRBJ2-7; 11 nucleotides agree with TRBD2. V lost 5 bases, J lost 6 bases, and 6 bases stayed unmatched. Germline V lookup: CDR1 SGHTA, CDR2 FQGTGA. CDR3 size: 14 residues. CDR3 coding DNA: TGTGCCAGCAGCCCGACTAGCGGGACGGGCGAGCAGTACTTC. Its translation: CASSPTSGTGEQYF.

This chain joins TRBV7-8 and TRBJ2-2; D might be TRBD1 or TRBD2, each matching 6 bases. Germline loops: CDR1 SGHVS, CDR2 FQNEAQ. This CDR3 has 16 amino acids. The V end lost 1 base, the J end lost 3 bases, and 12 bases lay between the germline ends. The CDR3 DNA reads as TGTGCCAGCAGCTTAGGAGGGGGACTTTACACCGGGGAGCTGTTTTTT. Translation gives CASSLGGGLYTGELFF.

The chain joins TRBV7-2 to TRBJ2-7; no reliable D call. Trimming removed 1 base from V and 6 bases from J, with 10 bases in between. The CDR3 is made up of 13 amino acids. The germline V gene encodes CDR1 SGHTA and CDR2 FQGNSA. The chain's CDR3 is CASSLEASGEQYF. The CDR3 DNA reads as TGTGCCAGCAGCTTAGAAGCGTCGGGCGAGCAGTACTTC.

J is TRBJ2-5 and V is TRBV15; 8 nucleotides match TRBD1. V dropped 5 bases and J dropped 4; count of bases not matched to a gene: 3. Germline CDR1 reads LNHNV; CDR2 reads YYDKDF (reference sequence). This CDR3 region has 13 residues. In DNA form, the CDR3 reads TGTGCCACCAGCCAGGGGGCAAGAGAGACCCAGTACTTC. It codes for CATSQGARETQYF.

This chain connects TRBV5-6 to TRBJ2-1, with 7 bases identical to TRBD2. V lost 4 bases and J lost 3; bases outside the gene matches: 7. The CDR3 is 15 amino acids. Germline CDR1 reads SGHDT; CDR2 reads YYEEEE. CDR3 nucleotides: TGTGCCAGCAGCCTACCGGGAGGACACTACAATGAGCAGTTCTTC. Translation gives CASSLPGGHYNEQFF.

This chain links TRBV6-2 or TRBV6-3 with TRBJ2-7; the D is unclear. From germline, CDR1 is MNHEY and CDR2 SVGEGT. The V end lost 7 bases, the J end lost 2 bases, and 21 bases lay between the germline ends. The CDR3 totals 16 residues. CDR3 amino acids: CASTTSPALRTYEQYF. CDR3 in DNA: TGTGCCAGCACCACCTCACCGGCTCTTAGAACCTACGAGCAGTACTTC.

This clonotype was seen only a few times. The chain employs TRBV28 and TRBJ1-2, with no clear D. This CDR3 spans 12 amino acids. The V end lost 3 bases, the J end lost 8 bases, and 10 bases lay between the germline ends. Per germline, CDR1 MDHEN and CDR2 SYDVKM. The CDR3 is CASSFPPGGYTF. In nucleotides, the CDR3 is TGTGCCAGCAGTTTCCCCCCGGGGGGCTACACCTTC.

The chain couples TRBV5-1 to TRBJ2-3; no clear D. CDR3 length: 13 amino acids. Trimming took 0 bases from V and 8 from J, leaving 10 bases between them. CDR1 is SGHRS, CDR2 YFSETQ, per germline. This chain's CDR3 is CASSLASRSTQYF. The CDR3 DNA is TGCGCCAGCAGCTTGGCCTCTAGGTCTACGCAGTATTTT.

With regard to this clonotype: Sequence at one end of the junction differs from germline and may be a read error. J is TRBJ1-1 and V is TRBV7-9; D might be TRBD1 (6 bases). Germline CDR1 is SEHNR and CDR2 is FQNEAQ (reference sequence). The CDR3 consists of 13 residues. CDR3 protein: CATYRERDTEVFF. The CDR3 region has the DNA TGTGCCACCTACCGTGAAAGGGACACTGAAGTTTTCTTT.

The chain couples TRBV6-2 or TRBV6-3 to TRBJ1-1; D is unresolved. Trimming cost V 2 bases and J 6 bases, with 10 bases left between them. CDR3 length: 13 residues. Per germline, CDR1 MNHEY and CDR2 SVGEGT. The CDR3 reads CASSYPTGAEAFF. The CDR3 DNA reads TGTGCCAGCAGTTACCCGACCGGCGCTGAAGCTTTCTTT.

The V call is TRBV20-1, the J call TRBJ1-2; 7 bases are shared with TRBD1. The CDR3 covers 14 residues. Unmatched junction bases numbered 7, after V lost 6 bases and J lost 0 bases. Per the germline V gene, CDR1 is DFQATT and CDR2 is SNEGSKA (reference sequence). The CDR3 sequence is CSASGTAANYGYTF. The CDR3 nucleotides are TGCAGTGCCAGCGGGACAGCTGCTAACTATGGCTACACCTTC.

The CDR3 protein is CASSQVGSKPEAFF. The CDR3 DNA reads TGTGCCAGCAGCCAAGTTGGCAGCAAGCCCGAAGCTTTCTTT. The chain combines TRBV4-2 with TRBJ1-1, with unresolved D. The CDR3 extends over 14 amino acids. Germline V gene sequence: CDR1 LGHNA, CDR2 YNFKEQ. The V gene lost 1 base and the J gene lost 8 bases, with 14 bases spanning the gap.

This CDR3 is CASSLRTALGETQYF. The CDR3 nucleotides are TGCGCCAGCAGCTTAAGGACAGCTTTAGGGGAGACCCAGTACTTC. The genes are TRBV5-1 and TRBJ2-5; the D gene is possibly TRBD1 (6 bases). The V gene lost 2 bases and the J gene lost 5 bases, with 16 bases spanning the gap. This CDR3 has 15 residues. Germline V gene sequence: CDR1 SGHRS, CDR2 YFSETQ. Drawing the rest from reference TRBV5-1 and TRBJ2-5, the complete variable domain is KAGVTQTPRYLIKTRGQQVTLSCSPISGHRSVSWYQQTPGQGLQFLFEYFSETQRNKGNFPGRFSGRQFSNSRSEMNVSTLELGDSALYLCASSLRTALGETQYFGPGTRLLVL.

The CDR3 loop is CSVEGSLGTGIHEQYF. In DNA form, the CDR3 reads TGCAGCGTTGAAGGATCCCTAGGGACAGGGATCCACGAGCAGTACTTC. The chain uses TRBV29-1 and TRBJ2-7, with 9 bases that match TRBD1. This CDR3 spans 16 amino acids. V was pared by 1 base and J by 5 bases, with 12 bases of the junction left unmatched. In germline, CDR1 is SQVTM, CDR2 ANQGSEA.

The rearrangement joins TRBV4-3 to TRBJ2-1; no clear D. Per the germline V gene, CDR1 is LGHNA and CDR2 is YSLEER. CDR3 length equals 17 residues. The germline V and J ends were trimmed by 0 bases and 1 base, with 13 bases remaining between them. CDR3 residues: CASSQDFTPRSYNEQFF. The CDR3 DNA reads TGCGCCAGCAGCCAAGATTTCACCCCAAGATCCTACAATGAGCAGTTCTTC.

This clonotype was recorded a few times. The CDR3 loop is CSAPPAPGSSPLHF. The CDR3 DNA sequence: TGCAGTGCTCCCCCTGCCCCAGGTAGTTCACCCCTCCACTTT. The chain recombines TRBV20-1 with TRBJ1-6; D not certain. The CDR3 has 14 residues. Deletions cut 5 bases from V and 9 bases from J, with 17 bases between. Germline V gives CDR1 DFQATT, CDR2 SNEGSKA (reference sequence).

This clonotype has more than one count but fewer than ten. The rearrangement joins TRBV6-1 to TRBJ2-1; 12 bases fit TRBD2. Trimming at V came to 5 bases and at J to 0 bases, leaving 5 bases not matched to a gene. CDR1 is MNHNS, CDR2 SASEGT, per germline. The CDR3 covers 17 residues. The CDR3 DNA reads TGTGCCAGCAGTCTAGCGGGAGGGGGGTTCTCCTACAATGAGCAGTTCTTC. It codes for CASSLAGGGFSYNEQFF.

The rearrangement uses TRBV24-1 and TRBJ2-1; the D gene is possibly TRBD2 (7 bases). This CDR3 has 14 residues. The germline gives CDR1 KGHDR, CDR2 SFDVKD. V lost 8 bases and J 6 bases, leaving 16 bases between the germline ends. The CDR3: CATKGEGLSNEQFF. CDR3 nucleotide sequence: TGTGCCACCAAGGGGGAGGGATTAAGCAATGAGCAGTTCTTC.